Here is one T cell receptor (beta chain) with its context. The antigen is undetermined. The CDR3 loop spans 16 amino acids. The V and J ends lost 4 bases and 0 bases respectively, with 14 bases between them. Germline V lookup: CDR1 SGHNT, CDR2 YYREEE (reference sequence). It was roughly 200 ng DNA, about 30,000 T cell genomes, that sorted-subset replicate PCRs used. Profiled with immunoSEQ multiplex PCR; TCRdb holds only in-frame clones, not every one. The table lists 2 million to 2.5 million clones, over 85% of them singletons. The sample comes from a study of shared clonotypes between healthy human individuals. Notes on the study in general: The study's rarefaction showed incomplete sorted-subset sequencing despite large depth.

CD4+ cells underwent separation, giving CD45RA+ naive and CD45RA-negative memory subsets. Source material: naive CD4+ T cells from PBMCs. The sample's subset: CD45RA+ positively selected. The rearrangement uses TRBV5-4 and TRBJ2-1; D not resolved. This receptor was taken from a man aged 18 to 30 in good health. Some clones in this sample may be carry-over from other donors' samples. The CDR3 reads CASSDTAGSSYNEQFF. In nucleotides, the CDR3 is TGTGCCAGCAGCGACACCGCCGGCAGCTCCTACAATGAGCAGTTCTTC.